The 21 T cell receptor beta chains below come from one sample, sequenced in a study of blood T cells in healthy people across ages. The second PCR ran about 6 to 11 cycles with a sample-barcoded 5' primer and J-beta primers. TCRdb reanalysed the 5' RACE reads using MiXCR and keeps one entry per CDR3 protein. The sample carries about 760,000 distinct CDR3 sequences, roughly 50% recorded once. Input material: blood. All receptors derive from a man in his forties in good health.

This rearrangement joins TRBV12-3 or TRBV12-4 to TRBJ2-4; D remains unclear. The germline V and J ends were trimmed by 4 bases and 11 bases, with 15 bases remaining between them. The CDR3 covers 13 residues. CDR3 sequence (DNA): TGTGCCAGCAGTTATGGTCGACAAGACGTTCAGTACTTC. Translated, it gives CASSYGRQDVQYF.

This clonotype appeared a few times. The chain uses TRBV20-1 and TRBJ2-7, with TRBD1 as a possible D gene (5 bases). V lost 5 bases, J lost 5 bases, and 22 bases lay in between. CDR3 length: 15 residues. CDR1 DFQATT and CDR2 SNEGSKA come from the germline V gene (reference sequence). The CDR3 sequence is CSASAWGRSQNEQYF. In DNA, the CDR3 is TGCAGTGCTTCCGCATGGGGCCGATCTCAGAACGAGCAGTACTTC.

The CDR3 loop reads CASTSFAGATYEQYF. In DNA form, the CDR3 reads TGTGCCAGCACCAGTTTTGCCGGGGCGACCTACGAGCAGTACTTC. J is TRBJ2-7 and V is TRBV27; D tentatively fits TRBD1 or TRBD2 (5 bases each). This CDR3 contains 15 residues. V lost 7 bases to trimming and J lost 2 bases, with 18 bases between them. Germline assignment: CDR1 MNHEY and CDR2 SMNVEV (reference sequence).

This clonotype was observed a handful of times. The chain carries TRBV20-1 and TRBJ2-7; 8 bases agree with TRBD2. The CDR3 is made up of 14 amino acids. In germline, CDR1 is DFQATT, CDR2 SNEGSKA (reference sequence). V lost 4 bases and J lost 6; bases outside the gene matches: 11. The CDR3 DNA sequence: TGCAGTGCTAAGCCGAGCGGGAGTCCCCGCGAGCAGTACTTC. It yields the protein CSAKPSGSPREQYF.

The rearrangement links TRBV9 to TRBJ2-1; D gene unclear. V gave up 0 bases and J gave up 4 bases, with 8 bases separating them. Germline V gene sequence: CDR1 SGDLS, CDR2 YYNGEE. The CDR3 totals 14 residues. In DNA form, the CDR3 reads TGTGCCAGCAGCGTAGAGGAGCCTTACAATGAGCAGTTCTTC. Translated: CASSVEEPYNEQFF.

V is TRBV29-1 and J is TRBJ2-1, with 8 bases fitting TRBD2. The junction had 10 bases not matched to a gene; V was cut back by 6 bases and J by 0 bases. Germline assignment: CDR1 SQVTM and CDR2 ANQGSEA. The CDR3 length is 16 residues. CDR3 nucleotides: TGCAGCGTCGGAGGCCTTAGCGGGGCCTCCTACAATGAGCAGTTCTTC. Translated: CSVGGLSGASYNEQFF.

The chain carries TRBV29-1 and TRBJ1-1, with D perhaps matching TRBD1 (5 bases). The V end was cut by 8 bases, the J end by 10 bases, with 17 bases between. CDR3 size: 11 residues. Germline-derived CDR1 and CDR2 are SQVTM and ANQGSEA. This CDR3 is CSHTWGETAFF. In nucleotides, the CDR3 is TGCAGCCATACATGGGGGGAAACAGCTTTCTTT.

The chain joins TRBV6-5 to TRBJ2-5, with unresolved D. With 6 bases removed from V and 0 bases from J, the gap between germline ends came to 11 bases. Germline CDR1 reads MNHEY; CDR2 reads SVGAGI. The CDR3 is made up of 14 amino acids. CDR3 residues: CASSRQLYQETQYF. DNA of the CDR3: TGTGCCAGCAGCCGGCAATTGTACCAAGAGACCCAGTACTTC.

The sample holds many counts of this clonotype. The V call is TRBV6-2 or TRBV6-3, the J call TRBJ2-7, with unresolved D. Germline V gene data show CDR1 as MNHEY and CDR2 as SVGEGT. The germline V and J ends were trimmed by 4 bases and 3 bases, with 13 bases remaining between them. The CDR3 covers 14 residues. DNA of the CDR3: TGTGCCAGCAGTTTTAACACCAGATACTACGAGCAGTACTTC. Protein product: CASSFNTRYYEQYF.

The V gene is TRBV27, the J gene TRBJ2-7; D call uncertain. The CDR3 runs 15 residues. Germline-derived CDR1 and CDR2 are MNHEY and SMNVEV (reference sequence). Trimming took 8 bases from V and 0 from J, leaving 17 bases between them. The DNA for the CDR3 is TGTGCCAGCCGCCCCGCCGCTGTGAGCTCCTACGAGCAGTACTTC. Translated: CASRPAAVSSYEQYF.

This chain uses TRBV7-9 with TRBJ1-1; 7 bases fit TRBD1. V dropped 3 bases and J dropped 10; count of bases not matched to a gene: 20. In germline, CDR1 is SEHNR, CDR2 FQNEAQ (reference sequence). CDR3 length: 17 residues. Here the CDR3 DNA reads TGTGCCAGCAGCTTCCGTTCCAGATCAACAGGGGCCGAAGCAGCTTTCTTT. It codes for CASSFRSRSTGAEAAFF.

This rearrangement joins TRBV2 to TRBJ2-3, with a weak D call TRBD1 (5 bases). The CDR3 sequence is 12 residues long. V was pared by 11 bases and J by 2 bases, with 11 bases between. Germline CDR1 is SNHLY and CDR2 is FYNNEI. The CDR3 is CAGHGDTDTQYF. The CDR3 DNA follows: TGTGCCGGACATGGGGACACAGATACGCAGTATTTT.

The chain is built from TRBV10-3 and TRBJ2-4; D is ambiguous. The J call could be wrong; TRBJ2-7 is a better fit for the DNA end. Looked up from germline, CDR1 is ENHRY and CDR2 is SYGVKD. The CDR3 spans 13 residues. CDR3 DNA sequence: TGTGCCATCAGTGAGTCGGAGCGTTACGAGCAGTACTTC. Its translation: CAISESERYEQYF.

This chain joins TRBV7-2 and TRBJ2-4; 13 bases are a match to TRBD2. The ends lost 6 bases at V and 13 bases at J; junction bases unmatched: 15. The CDR3 covers 16 residues. CDR1 SGHTA and CDR2 FQGNSA come from the germline V gene. The CDR3 sequence is CASSMGLAGSPHEQYF. The CDR3 bases are TGTGCCAGCAGTATGGGACTAGCGGGATCCCCCCATGAGCAGTACTTC.

The CDR3 spells CSVEEPGVREKLFF. CDR3 sequence (DNA): TGCAGCGTTGAGGAGCCGGGGGTTCGGGAAAAACTGTTTTTT. The V call is TRBV29-1, the J call TRBJ1-4; D is possibly TRBD1 (5 bases). CDR1 SQVTM and CDR2 ANQGSEA come from the germline V gene. The CDR3 has 14 amino acids. V lost 3 bases and J 8 bases, leaving 16 bases between the germline ends.

This clonotype was counted a single time. The chain combines TRBV7-3 with TRBJ1-6; 8 bases are shared with TRBD1. The CDR3 has 16 amino acids. Germline V CDR1 and CDR2: SGHTA, FQGTGA. The CDR3 region has the DNA TGTATCACCCCAAGACAGGGGTTACCCTATAATTCACCCCTCCACTTT. This encodes CITPRQGLPYNSPLHF.

The CDR3 loop is CASSLQAGGLSEQYF. In DNA, the CDR3 is TGTGCCAGCAGCTTACAGGCGGGAGGGCTCAGCGAGCAGTACTTC. V usage is TRBV7-8 and J usage is TRBJ2-5, with 9 bases matching TRBD2. The J call may be in error: the DNA end matches TRBJ2-7 better. This CDR3 is built from 15 residues. Germline loops: CDR1 SGHVS, CDR2 FQNEAQ.

J is TRBJ2-5 and V is TRBV6-5; possible D gene TRBD1, 5 bases. The length of the CDR3 is 15 residues. Trimming took off 6 bases at V and 11 bases at J, with 25 bases between the two ends. Germline assignment: CDR1 MNHEY and CDR2 SVGAGI. The CDR3 sequence is CASRPQGWLYNEQYF. CDR3 bases: TGTGCCAGCAGACCTCAGGGTTGGTTGTACAATGAGCAGTACTTC.

The CDR3 spells CATSDLSQDQETQYF. CDR3 nucleotides: TGTGCCACCAGTGATTTGAGTCAGGACCAAGAGACCCAGTACTTC. The genes are TRBV24-1 and TRBJ2-5; D is undetermined. Germline CDR1 reads KGHDR; CDR2 reads SFDVKD. V was clipped by 0 bases and J by 0 bases, with 7 bases between them. The CDR3 is made up of 15 amino acids.

CDR3 DNA: TGTGCCAGCAGCATATACCTAGCGGGGGGCTACAATGAGCAGTTCTTC. Translated: CASSIYLAGGYNEQFF. The rearrangement links TRBV5-4 to TRBJ2-1; 11 nucleotides align to TRBD2. Unmatched junction bases numbered 6, after V lost 4 bases and J lost 3 bases. Germline assignment: CDR1 SGHNT and CDR2 YYREEE (reference sequence). The CDR3 length is 16 residues.

V gene TRBV7-3 combines with J gene TRBJ1-4; D unclear. Germline-derived CDR1 and CDR2 are SGHTA and FQGTGA. This CDR3 spans 15 amino acids. V was clipped by 1 base and J by 4 bases, with 10 bases between them. DNA for the CDR3: TGTGCCAGCAGCTTAAAAGGACCGCGTAATGAAAAACTGTTTTTT. Protein: CASSLKGPRNEKLFF.